Given below is one T cell receptor (beta chain) in context. Its antigen is currently unknown. The sample is drawn from a study of cytomegalovirus exposure and HLA in healthy donors. Study overall: Both the roughly 120 validation repertoires and the roughly 620 first-cohort repertoires used the same platform, as reported by a later analysis.

Data came from immunoSEQ multiplex PCR; TCRdb stores just in-frame clones and leaves some out. The sample contains 100,000 to 120,000 clones, roughly 90% of which appear only once. The CDR3 length is 17 residues. Germline V gene lookup returns CDR1 ENHRY and CDR2 SYGVKD. With 5 bases clipped from V and 1 base from J, the junction kept 10 bases outside the gene matches. Notes on the study in general: Subsequent analysis of the 120 or so validation repertoires found a tendency for first-cohort TCR clusters to co-occur.

The chain employs TRBV10-3 and TRBJ2-2, with 7 bases that match TRBD1. This clonotype originated in a woman aged 25 to 39 in good health and CMV-seropositive. The sample consisted of PBMCs. The CDR3 DNA sequence: TGTGCCATCAGTCGTACGGGACAGTTGTGGAACACCGGGGAGCTGTTTTTT. The encoded protein is CAISRTGQLWNTGELFF.